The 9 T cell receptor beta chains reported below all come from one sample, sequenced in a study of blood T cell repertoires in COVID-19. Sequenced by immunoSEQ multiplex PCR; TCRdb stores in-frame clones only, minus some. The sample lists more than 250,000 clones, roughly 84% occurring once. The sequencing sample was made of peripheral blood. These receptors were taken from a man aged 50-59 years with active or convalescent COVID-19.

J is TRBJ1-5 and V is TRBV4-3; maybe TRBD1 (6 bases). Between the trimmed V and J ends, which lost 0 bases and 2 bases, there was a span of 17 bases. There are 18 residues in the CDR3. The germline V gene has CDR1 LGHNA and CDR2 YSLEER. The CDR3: CASSQDVSGGVGNQPQHF. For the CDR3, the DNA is TGCGCCAGCAGCCAAGATGTGTCTGGGGGCGTTGGCAATCAGCCCCAGCATTTT.

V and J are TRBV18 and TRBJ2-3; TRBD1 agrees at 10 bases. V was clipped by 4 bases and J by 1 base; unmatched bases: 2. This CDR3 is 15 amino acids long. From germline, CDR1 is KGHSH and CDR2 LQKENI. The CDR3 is CASSQGTGGTDTQYF. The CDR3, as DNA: TGTGCCAGCTCACAAGGGACAGGGGGCACAGATACGCAGTATTTT.

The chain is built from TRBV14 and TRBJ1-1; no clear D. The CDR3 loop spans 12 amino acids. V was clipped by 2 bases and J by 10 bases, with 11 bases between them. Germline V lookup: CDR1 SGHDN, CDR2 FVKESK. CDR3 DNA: TGTGCCAGCAGCCAAATCGGAGTCATAGCTTTCTTT. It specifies CASSQIGVIAFF. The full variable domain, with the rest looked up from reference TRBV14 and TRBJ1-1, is EAGVTQFPSHSVIEKGQTVTLRCDPISGHDNLYWYRRVMGKEIKFLLHFVKESKQDESGMPNNRFLAERTGGTYSTLKVQPAELEDSGVYFCASSQIGVIAFFGQGTRLTVV.

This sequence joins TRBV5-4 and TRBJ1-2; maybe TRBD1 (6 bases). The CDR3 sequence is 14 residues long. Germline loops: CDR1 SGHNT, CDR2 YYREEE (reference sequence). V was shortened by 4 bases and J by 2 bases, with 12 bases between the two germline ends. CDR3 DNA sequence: TGTGCCAGCAGCCCCGGACAGACAAACTATGGCTACACCTTC. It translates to CASSPGQTNYGYTF.

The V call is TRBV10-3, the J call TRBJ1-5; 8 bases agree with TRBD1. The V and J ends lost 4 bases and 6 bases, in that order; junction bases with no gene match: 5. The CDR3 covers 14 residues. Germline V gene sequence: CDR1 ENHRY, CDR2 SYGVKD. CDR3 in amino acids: CAISAQGEGQPQHF. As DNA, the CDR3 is TGTGCCATCAGTGCACAGGGGGAGGGTCAGCCCCAGCATTTT.

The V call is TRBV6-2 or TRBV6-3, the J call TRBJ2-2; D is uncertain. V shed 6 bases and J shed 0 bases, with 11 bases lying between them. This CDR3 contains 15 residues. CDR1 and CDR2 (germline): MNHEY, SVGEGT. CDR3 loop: CASSPHRTNTGELFF. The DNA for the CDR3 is TGTGCCAGCAGCCCCCACAGAACGAACACCGGGGAGCTGTTTTTT.

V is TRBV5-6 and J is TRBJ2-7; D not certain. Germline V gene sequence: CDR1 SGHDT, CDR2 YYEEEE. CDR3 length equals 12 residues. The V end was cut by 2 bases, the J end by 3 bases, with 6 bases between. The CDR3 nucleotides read TGTGCCAGCAGCTTCGACTTCTACGAGCAGTACTTC. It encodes CASSFDFYEQYF.

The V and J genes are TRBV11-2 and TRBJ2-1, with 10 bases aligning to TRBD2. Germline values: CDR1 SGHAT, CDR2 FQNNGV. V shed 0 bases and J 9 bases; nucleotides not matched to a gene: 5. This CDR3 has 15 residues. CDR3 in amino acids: CASSLESAGGSEQFF. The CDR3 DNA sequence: TGTGCCAGCAGCTTAGAGTCAGCGGGAGGGAGTGAGCAGTTCTTC.

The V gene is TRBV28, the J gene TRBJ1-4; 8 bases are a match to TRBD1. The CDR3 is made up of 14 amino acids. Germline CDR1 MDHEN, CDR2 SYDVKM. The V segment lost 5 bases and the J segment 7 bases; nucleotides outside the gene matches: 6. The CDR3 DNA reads TGTGCCAGCAGTCTGACAGGGGCAGTTGAAAAACTGTTTTTT. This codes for CASSLTGAVEKLFF.